One sample yielded the 24 T cell receptor beta chains listed below, sequenced in a study of blood T cell repertoires in COVID-19. Clones were read by immunoSEQ multiplex PCR, and TCRdb kept only the in-frame ones, dropping some. This sample has tens of thousands of clones, with just over 85% found just once. The sequenced sample was peripheral blood. The receptor set was obtained from a woman of 80 years or more in a cohort sampled during active or convalescent COVID-19.

The CDR3 DNA sequence: TGCAGCGTTTATACAGGGGGGTGGATCTATGGCTACACCTTC. Its translation is CSVYTGGWIYGYTF. V is TRBV29-1 and J is TRBJ1-2; 8 bases are a match to TRBD1. Per germline, CDR1 SQVTM and CDR2 ANQGSEA. Trimming at V came to 5 bases and at J to 4 bases, leaving 9 bases not matched to a gene. The CDR3 consists of 14 residues.

This sequence joins TRBV19 and TRBJ1-2; 9 bases agree with TRBD1. Looked up from germline, CDR1 is LNHDA and CDR2 is SQIVND (reference sequence). This CDR3 has 15 residues. V lost 2 bases to trimming and J lost 4 bases; unmatched junction nucleotides: 5. Written as DNA, the CDR3 is TGTGCCAGTAGTATAAAAACAGGGGGCGGCTATGGCTACACCTTC. Translation: CASSIKTGGGYGYTF.

The CDR3 reads CASSPLTGTSTDTQYF. The CDR3 coding sequence is TGTGCCAGCAGCCCCCTGACAGGGACTAGCACAGATACGCAGTATTTT. The chain links TRBV11-3 to TRBJ2-3, with D possibly matching TRBD1 (7 bases). Per germline, CDR1 SGHNT and CDR2 YENEEA. V was pared by 5 bases and J by 0 bases, with 15 bases between. This CDR3 is built from 16 residues.

V gene TRBV24-1 combines with J gene TRBJ2-5; TRBD2 matches 7 bases. The ends lost 3 bases at V and 7 bases at J; junction bases unmatched: 13. Germline CDR1 is KGHDR and CDR2 is SFDVKD. This CDR3 has 16 amino acids. The DNA for the CDR3 is TGTGCCACCAGTGATCCGCTCGGAGTGGGGGGGGTGACCCAGTACTTC. Protein sequence: CATSDPLGVGGVTQYF.

The V gene is TRBV11-2, the J gene TRBJ2-6, with D tentatively TRBD2 (5 bases). Germline assignment: CDR1 SGHAT and CDR2 FQNNGV. The CDR3 is made up of 15 amino acids. V shed 3 bases and J shed 4 bases, with 10 bases lying between them. The CDR3 sequence is CASSFGVPGANVLTF. As DNA, the CDR3 is TGTGCCAGCAGCTTCGGGGTCCCCGGGGCCAACGTCCTGACTTTC. Looking up the rest from reference TRBV11-2 and TRBJ2-6 gives the full variable domain: EAGVAQSPRYKIIEKRQSVAFWCNPISGHATLYWYQQILGQGPKLLIQFQNNGVVDDSQLPKDRFSAERLKGVDSTLKIQPAKLEDSAVYLCASSFGVPGANVLTFGAGSRLTVL.

The chain joins TRBV6-1 to TRBJ2-1, with TRBD2 matching 10 bases. The CDR3 length is 16 residues. Germline values: CDR1 MNHNS, CDR2 SASEGT. With 4 bases clipped from V and 7 bases from J, the junction kept 10 bases outside the gene matches. CDR3 region: CASSATSGKAVNEQFF. The CDR3 DNA reads TGTGCCAGCAGTGCTACTAGCGGGAAGGCAGTGAATGAGCAGTTCTTC.

The rearrangement uses TRBV10-3 and TRBJ2-1, with TRBD2 matching over 9 bases. The CDR3 is 16 amino acids. CDR1 and CDR2 from the germline V gene are ENHRY and SYGVKD. Trimming took 3 bases from V and 9 from J; bases not matched to a gene: 12. CDR3 in DNA: TGTGCCATCAGTGACTCGGGACTAGCTGTCTCTGGTGAGCAGTTCTTC. As protein: CAISDSGLAVSGEQFF.

V is TRBV7-9 and J is TRBJ2-4; weak D call: TRBD1 (5 bases). The CDR3 length is 13 residues. The germline V and J ends were trimmed by 6 bases and 5 bases, with 11 bases remaining between them. Per germline, CDR1 SEHNR and CDR2 FQNEAQ (reference sequence). CDR3 protein: CASSQQDQNIQYF. In nucleotides, the CDR3 is TGTGCCAGCAGTCAACAGGATCAAAACATTCAGTACTTC.

V gene TRBV19 combines with J gene TRBJ1-5; D is perhaps TRBD1 (5 bases). V lost 7 bases, J lost 0 bases, and 10 bases lay in between. Germline values: CDR1 LNHDA, CDR2 SQIVND (reference sequence). This CDR3 is built from 14 residues. CDR3 sequence (DNA): TGTGCCAGTAACGGGGGTTATAGCAATCAGCCCCAGCATTTT. This gives the protein CASNGGYSNQPQHF.

The chain recombines TRBV7-9 with TRBJ2-3; 15 bases line up with TRBD2. The length of the CDR3 is 16 residues. Germline lookup yields CDR1 SEHNR and CDR2 FQNEAQ (reference sequence). The V gene end was trimmed by 5 bases and the J gene end by 5 bases; junction bases not matched to a gene: 5. The CDR3 region has the DNA TGTGCCAGCAGCACGGGACTAGCGGGAGGTGAAGATACGCAGTATTTT. It yields the protein CASSTGLAGGEDTQYF.

This clone was seen a handful of times. V and J are TRBV3-1 (or the pseudogene TRBV3-2) and TRBJ1-5; 7 nucleotides line up with TRBD1. Germline V gene data show CDR1 as LGHDT and CDR2 as YNNKEL (reference sequence). The CDR3 is 14 residues long. Trimming at V came to 0 bases and at J to 6 bases, leaving 2 bases not matched to a gene. CDR3 DNA: TGTGCCAGCAGCCAAGATACAGGGGCTCAGCCCCAGCATTTT. Protein sequence: CASSQDTGAQPQHF.

The genes are TRBV5-1 and TRBJ2-7; D possibly corresponds to TRBD2 (6 bases). Per the germline V gene, CDR1 is SGHRS and CDR2 is YFSETQ. The V and J ends lost 5 bases and 1 base respectively, with 13 bases between them. The CDR3 loop spans 14 amino acids. The CDR3 reads CASRQPGLSYEQYF. The CDR3 bases are TGCGCCAGCAGGCAGCCGGGACTTTCCTACGAGCAGTACTTC.

The gene calls are TRBV5-1 and TRBJ1-2; D uncertain. The ends were cut back, 5 bases at V and 2 bases at J, with 10 bases in the middle. The V gene's germline CDR1 is SGHRS and CDR2 YFSETQ. CDR3 length equals 13 residues. CDR3 sequence reads: CASSPSRNYGYTF. CDR3 DNA sequence: TGCGCCAGCAGTCCCAGCAGGAACTATGGCTACACCTTC.

The rearrangement links TRBV3-1 (or the pseudogene TRBV3-2) to TRBJ1-6; D possibly corresponds to TRBD1 (6 bases). The CDR3 loop spans 14 amino acids. Germline CDR1 is LGHDT and CDR2 is YNNKEL (reference sequence). Trimming pared 4 bases from V and 10 bases from J, leaving 14 bases between. CDR3 sequence reads: CASSPGHRGSPLHF. CDR3 DNA: TGTGCCAGCAGCCCGGGACACCGAGGGTCACCCCTCCACTTT.

The chain uses TRBV28 and TRBJ2-7; 15 positions agree with TRBD2. V shed 6 bases, J shed 5 bases, and the junction held 8 bases outside the gene matches. The germline V gene encodes CDR1 MDHEN and CDR2 SYDVKM. The CDR3 length is 16 residues. The CDR3 coding sequence is TGTGCCAGCAGGGGGACTAGCGGGAGGATACCCGACGAGCAGTACTTC. Residues: CASRGTSGRIPDEQYF. The whole variable domain, filled in from reference TRBV28 and TRBJ2-7, reads DVKVTQSSRYLVKRTGEKVFLECVQDMDHENMFWYRQDPGLGLRLIYFSYDVKMKEKGDIPEGYSVSREKKERFSLILESASTNQTSMYLCASRGTSGRIPDEQYFGPGTRLTVT.

V usage is TRBV5-1 and J usage is TRBJ2-7; 7 bases map to TRBD2. This CDR3 is 16 amino acids long. The germline CDR1 and CDR2 sequences are SGHRS and YFSETQ. J gave up 3 bases and V 4 bases, and 13 bases lay outside the gene matches. CDR3 loop: CASSLSWGGNFYEQYF. The DNA of the CDR3 is TGCGCCAGCAGCCTCTCTTGGGGGGGGAATTTCTACGAGCAGTACTTC.

The chain has TRBV6-2 or TRBV6-3 and TRBJ2-7, with TRBD1 as a possible D gene (6 bases). Between the trimmed V and J ends, which lost 2 bases and 12 bases, there was a span of 14 bases. Germline V lookup: CDR1 MNHEY, CDR2 SVGEGT. The CDR3 spans 12 residues. CDR3 sequence: CASSYGATGWYV. The CDR3 DNA reads as TGTGCCAGCAGTTACGGAGCTACAGGGTGGTACGTC.

The rearrangement links TRBV6-1 to TRBJ2-7; D is unresolved. Trimming pared 0 bases from V and 2 bases from J, leaving 8 bases between. The CDR3 totals 14 residues. Germline-derived CDR1 and CDR2 are MNHNS and SASEGT. The DNA of the CDR3 is TGTGCCAGCAGTGAAGCGGGCCTGGCCTACGAGCAGTACGTC. It specifies CASSEAGLAYEQYV.

The gene calls are TRBV3-1 (or the pseudogene TRBV3-2) and TRBJ1-2; the match to TRBD1 covers 9 bases. The CDR3 extends over 16 amino acids. The V gene's germline CDR1 is LGHDT and CDR2 YNNKEL (reference sequence). V lost 4 bases and J lost 1; bases outside the gene matches: 7. DNA for the CDR3: TGTGCCAGCAGCCGGGGTCCGGGACAGGGTAACTATGGCTACACCTTC. Translation: CASSRGPGQGNYGYTF.

The CDR3 loop reads CASSLGGANQPQHF. CDR3 DNA sequence: TGTGCCAGCAGTCTAGGGGGGGCGAATCAGCCCCAGCATTTT. The chain couples TRBV27 to TRBJ1-5; D might be TRBD1 (6 bases). The CDR3 sequence is 14 residues long. V shed 5 bases and J shed 4 bases, with 12 bases lying between them. The V gene's germline CDR1 is MNHEY and CDR2 SMNVEV (reference sequence).

The genes are TRBV19 and TRBJ1-2, with D possibly TRBD1 on 6 matching bases. The CDR3 covers 14 residues. CDR1 is LNHDA and CDR2 is SQIVND in the germline V gene (reference sequence). Trimming removed 3 bases from V and 8 bases from J, with 16 bases in between. The CDR3 coding sequence is TGTGCCAGTAGTATCAACCCGCAGGGGCTCGGCTACACCTTC. Encoded protein: CASSINPQGLGYTF. The whole variable domain, filled in from reference TRBV19 and TRBJ1-2, reads DGGITQSPKYLFRKEGQNVTLSCEQNLNHDAMYWYRQDPGQGLRLIYYSQIVNDFQKGDIAEGYSVSREKKESFPLTVTSAQKNPTAFYLCASSINPQGLGYTFGSGTRLTVV.

J is TRBJ1-5 and V is TRBV7-9; weak D call: TRBD1 (6 bases). Trimming shortened V by 3 bases and J by 2 bases, and 11 bases separated the two germline ends. The CDR3 spans 15 residues. Germline V gene lookup returns CDR1 SEHNR and CDR2 FQNEAQ (reference sequence). The CDR3 DNA sequence: TGTGCCAGCAGCTTTGGGGCAGGGGGCAATCAGCCCCAGCATTTT. Protein product: CASSFGAGGNQPQHF.

V gene TRBV9 combines with J gene TRBJ2-1; TRBD2 matches 8 bases. Germline V lookup: CDR1 SGDLS, CDR2 YYNGEE. CDR3 length: 16 residues. V was clipped by 4 bases and J by 2 bases; unmatched bases: 8. The CDR3 loop is CASSFTSGPTYNEQFF. The CDR3 DNA sequence: TGTGCCAGCAGCTTTACTAGCGGTCCGACCTACAATGAGCAGTTCTTC.

V usage is TRBV4-2 and J usage is TRBJ1-2, with 9 bases fitting TRBD1. Unmatched junction bases numbered 2, after V lost 8 bases and J lost 4 bases. Germline V gives CDR1 LGHNA, CDR2 YNFKEQ. This CDR3 comprises 12 residues. For the CDR3, the DNA is TGTGCCAGCGCGGACAGGGGCTATGGCTACACCTTC. It is translated as CASADRGYGYTF.